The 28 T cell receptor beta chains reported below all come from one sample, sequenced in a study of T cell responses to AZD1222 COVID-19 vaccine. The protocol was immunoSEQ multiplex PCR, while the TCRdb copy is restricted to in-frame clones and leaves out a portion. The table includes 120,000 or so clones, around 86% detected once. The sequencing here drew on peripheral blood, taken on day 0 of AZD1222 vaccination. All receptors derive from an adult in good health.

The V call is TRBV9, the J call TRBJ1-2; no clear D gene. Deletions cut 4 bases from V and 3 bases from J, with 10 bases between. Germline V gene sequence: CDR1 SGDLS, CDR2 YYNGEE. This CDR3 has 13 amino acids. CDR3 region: CASSPDLDYGYTF. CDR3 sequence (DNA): TGTGCCAGCAGCCCCGACTTGGACTATGGCTACACCTTC.

CDR3 residues: CASSLRPAVNTEAFF. DNA for the CDR3: TGCGCCAGCAGCTTGCGGCCTGCGGTGAACACTGAAGCTTTCTTT. The V gene is TRBV5-1, the J gene TRBJ1-1; D unresolved. Germline CDR1 SGHRS, CDR2 YFSETQ. This CDR3 spans 15 amino acids. Trimming stripped 1 base from V and 0 bases from J, with 10 bases between.

This CDR3 is CASSYPYPGPPYEQYF. CDR3 in DNA: TGTGCCAGCAGTTACCCTTACCCGGGACCGCCTTACGAGCAGTACTTC. The chain has TRBV6-5 and TRBJ2-7; D may be TRBD1 or TRBD2 (5 bases each). Per the germline V gene, CDR1 is MNHEY and CDR2 is SVGAGI. This CDR3 comprises 16 residues. Trimming removed 2 bases from V and 4 bases from J, with 18 bases in between.

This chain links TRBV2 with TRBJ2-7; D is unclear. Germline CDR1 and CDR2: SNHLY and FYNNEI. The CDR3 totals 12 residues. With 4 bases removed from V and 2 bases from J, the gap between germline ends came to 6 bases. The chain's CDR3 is CASSGNTYEQYF. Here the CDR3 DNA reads TGTGCCAGCAGTGGTAACACCTACGAGCAGTACTTC.

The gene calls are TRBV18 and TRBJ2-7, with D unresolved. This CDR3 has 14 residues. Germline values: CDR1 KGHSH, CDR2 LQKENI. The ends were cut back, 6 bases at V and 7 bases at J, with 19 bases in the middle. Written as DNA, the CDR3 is TGTGCCAGCTCGCCGGCACAGAGAGCTCGGGAGCAGTACTTC. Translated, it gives CASSPAQRAREQYF. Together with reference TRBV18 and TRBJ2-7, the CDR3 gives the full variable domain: NAGVMQNPRHLVRRRGQEARLRCSPMKGHSHVYWYRQLPEEGLKFMVYLQKENIIDESGMPKERFSAEFPKEGPSILRIQQVVRGDSAAYFCASSPAQRAREQYFGPGTRLTVT.

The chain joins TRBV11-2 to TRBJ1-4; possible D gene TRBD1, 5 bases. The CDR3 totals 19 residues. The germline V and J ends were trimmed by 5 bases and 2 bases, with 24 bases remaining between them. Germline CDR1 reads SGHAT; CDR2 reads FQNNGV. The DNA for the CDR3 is TGTGCCAGCAGCCATCCTTGGGGGGGACCGGGGCGCACTAATGAAAAACTGTTTTTT. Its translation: CASSHPWGGPGRTNEKLFF.

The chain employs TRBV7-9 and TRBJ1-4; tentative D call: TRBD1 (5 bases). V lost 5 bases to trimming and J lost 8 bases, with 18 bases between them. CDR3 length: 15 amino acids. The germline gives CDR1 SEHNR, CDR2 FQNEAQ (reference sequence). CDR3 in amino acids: CASSPGRQGGEKLFF. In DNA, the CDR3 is TGTGCCAGCAGCCCAGGAAGGCAGGGTGGGGAAAAACTGTTTTTT.

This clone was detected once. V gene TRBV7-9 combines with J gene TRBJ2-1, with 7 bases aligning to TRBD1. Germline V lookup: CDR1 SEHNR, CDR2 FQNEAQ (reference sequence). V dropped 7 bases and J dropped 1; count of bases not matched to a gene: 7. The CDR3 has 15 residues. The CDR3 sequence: CASTQGVGSYNEQFF. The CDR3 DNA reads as TGTGCCAGCACCCAGGGGGTAGGGTCCTACAATGAGCAGTTCTTC.

The CDR3 nucleotides read TGTGCCAGCAGCCCACAGGGGGCGGATGGCTACACCTTC. This codes for CASSPQGADGYTF. The genes are TRBV12-3 or TRBV12-4 and TRBJ1-2; TRBD1 matches at 9 bases. This CDR3 is 13 amino acids long. The V segment lost 6 bases and the J segment 6 bases; nucleotides outside the gene matches: 5.

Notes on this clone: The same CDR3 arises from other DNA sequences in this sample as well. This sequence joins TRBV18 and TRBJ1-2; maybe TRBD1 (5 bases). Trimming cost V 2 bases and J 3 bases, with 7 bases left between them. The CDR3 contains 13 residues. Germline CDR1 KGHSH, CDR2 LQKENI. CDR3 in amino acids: CASSPGGDYGYTF. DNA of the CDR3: TGTGCCAGCTCACCAGGGGGGGACTATGGCTACACCTTC.

Here the CDR3 DNA reads TGTGCTAGTGGTTTGGTAGGGAACGGGACCGGGGAGCTGTTTTTT. Encoded protein: CASGLVGNGTGELFF. This chain links TRBV12-5 with TRBJ2-2; D remains unclear. Germline V gene sequence: CDR1 LGHNT, CDR2 FRNRAP. V was shortened by 0 bases and J by 5 bases, with 10 bases between the two germline ends. The CDR3 is made up of 15 amino acids.

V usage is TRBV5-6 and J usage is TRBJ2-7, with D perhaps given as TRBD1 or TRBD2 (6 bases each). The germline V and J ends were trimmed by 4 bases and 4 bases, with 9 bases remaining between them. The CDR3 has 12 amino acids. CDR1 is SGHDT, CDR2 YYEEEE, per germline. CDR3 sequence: CASSRRGYEQYF. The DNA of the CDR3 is TGTGCCAGCAGCCGGAGGGGGTACGAGCAGTACTTC.

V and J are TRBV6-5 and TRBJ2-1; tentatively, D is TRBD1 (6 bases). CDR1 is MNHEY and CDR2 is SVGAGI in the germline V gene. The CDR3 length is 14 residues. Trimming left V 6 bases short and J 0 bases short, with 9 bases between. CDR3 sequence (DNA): TGTGCCAGCAGAACAGGGAGCTCCTACAATGAGCAGTTCTTC. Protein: CASRTGSSYNEQFF.

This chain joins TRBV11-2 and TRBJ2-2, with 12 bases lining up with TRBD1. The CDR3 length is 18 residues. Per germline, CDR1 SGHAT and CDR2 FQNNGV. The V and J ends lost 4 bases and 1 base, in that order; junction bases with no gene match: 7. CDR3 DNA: TGTGCCAGCAGCTCCACCGGGACAGGGGGCCGGAACACCGGGGAGCTGTTTTTT. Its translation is CASSSTGTGGRNTGELFF.

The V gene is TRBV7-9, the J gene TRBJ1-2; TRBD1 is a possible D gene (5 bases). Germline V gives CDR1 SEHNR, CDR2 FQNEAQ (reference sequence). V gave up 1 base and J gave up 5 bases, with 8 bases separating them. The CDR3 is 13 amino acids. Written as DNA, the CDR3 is TGTGCCAGCAGCTTAGAAACAGGTTATGGCTACACCTTC. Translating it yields CASSLETGYGYTF.

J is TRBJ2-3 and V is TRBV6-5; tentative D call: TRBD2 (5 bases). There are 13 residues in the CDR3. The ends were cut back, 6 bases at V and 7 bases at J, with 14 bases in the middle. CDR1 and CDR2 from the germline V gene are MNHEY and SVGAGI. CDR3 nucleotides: TGTGCCAGCAGGGTTAGGGAGTTAAATACGCAGTATTTT. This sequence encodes CASRVRELNTQYF.

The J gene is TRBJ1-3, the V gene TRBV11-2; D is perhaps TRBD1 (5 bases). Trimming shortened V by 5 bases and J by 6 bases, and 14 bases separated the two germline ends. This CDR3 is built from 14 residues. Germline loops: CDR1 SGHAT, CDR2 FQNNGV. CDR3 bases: TGTGCCAGCAGCCAAGGGCCAGGGAAAAACACCATATATTTT. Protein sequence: CASSQGPGKNTIYF.

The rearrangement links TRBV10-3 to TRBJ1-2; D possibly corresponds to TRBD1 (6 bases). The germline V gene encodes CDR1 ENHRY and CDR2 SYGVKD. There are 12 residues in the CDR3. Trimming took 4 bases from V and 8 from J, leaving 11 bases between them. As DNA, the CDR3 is TGTGCCATCAGTGTAAACAGGGACGGCTACACCTTC. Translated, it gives CAISVNRDGYTF.

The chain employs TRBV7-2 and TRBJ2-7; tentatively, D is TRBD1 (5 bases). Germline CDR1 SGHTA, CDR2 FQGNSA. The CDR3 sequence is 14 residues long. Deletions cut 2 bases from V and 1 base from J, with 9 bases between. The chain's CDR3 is CASSLLAGSYEQYF. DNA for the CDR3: TGTGCCAGCAGCTTATTAGCAGGGTCCTACGAGCAGTACTTC.

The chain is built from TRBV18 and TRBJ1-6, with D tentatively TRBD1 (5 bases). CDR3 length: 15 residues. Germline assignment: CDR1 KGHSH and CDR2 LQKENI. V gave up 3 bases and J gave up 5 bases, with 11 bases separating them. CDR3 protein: CASSPGDIDNSPLHF. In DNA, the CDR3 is TGTGCCAGCTCACCGGGGGATATCGATAATTCACCCCTCCACTTT.

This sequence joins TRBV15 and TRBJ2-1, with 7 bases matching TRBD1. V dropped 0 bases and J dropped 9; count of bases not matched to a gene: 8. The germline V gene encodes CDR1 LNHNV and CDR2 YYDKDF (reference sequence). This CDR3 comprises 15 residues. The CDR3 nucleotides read TGTGCCACCAGCAGAGATGAAGGGGGCGGAGGTGAGCAGTTCTTC. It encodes CATSRDEGGGGEQFF.

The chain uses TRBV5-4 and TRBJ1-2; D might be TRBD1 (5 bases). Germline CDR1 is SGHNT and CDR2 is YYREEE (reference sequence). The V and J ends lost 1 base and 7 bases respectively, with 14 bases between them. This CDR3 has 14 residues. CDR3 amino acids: CASSLRGSRSGYTF. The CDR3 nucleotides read TGTGCCAGCAGCTTGCGGGGGAGTCGGAGTGGCTACACCTTC.

Here the CDR3 DNA reads TGTGCCAGCAGTGAAAGTGGCAGAATGATAGCTTTCTTT. Protein product: CASSESGRMIAFF. This rearrangement joins TRBV6-1 to TRBJ1-1, with D unclear. The V gene lost 2 bases and the J gene lost 10 bases, with 14 bases spanning the gap. The CDR3 runs to 13 residues. Germline CDR1 MNHNS, CDR2 SASEGT.

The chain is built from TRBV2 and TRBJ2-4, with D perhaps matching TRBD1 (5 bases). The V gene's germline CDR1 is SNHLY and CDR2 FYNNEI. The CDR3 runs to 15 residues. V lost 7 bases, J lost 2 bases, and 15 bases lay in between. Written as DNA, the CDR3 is TGTGCCAGCACCAAGGGGCAAGGGTCCAAAAACATTCAGTACTTC. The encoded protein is CASTKGQGSKNIQYF.

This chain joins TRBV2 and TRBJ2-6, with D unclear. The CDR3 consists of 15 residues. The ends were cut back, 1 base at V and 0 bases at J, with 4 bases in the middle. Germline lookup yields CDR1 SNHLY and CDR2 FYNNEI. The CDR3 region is CASSEEGSGANVLTF. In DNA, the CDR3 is TGTGCCAGCAGTGAAGAGGGCTCTGGGGCCAACGTCCTGACTTTC.

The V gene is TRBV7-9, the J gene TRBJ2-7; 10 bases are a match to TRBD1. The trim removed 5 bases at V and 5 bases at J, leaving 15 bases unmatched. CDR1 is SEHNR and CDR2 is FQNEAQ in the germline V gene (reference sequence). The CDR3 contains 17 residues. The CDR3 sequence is CASSTHLTGGSRNEQYF. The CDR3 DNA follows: TGTGCCAGCAGCACCCACCTGACAGGGGGCAGTAGGAACGAGCAGTACTTC.

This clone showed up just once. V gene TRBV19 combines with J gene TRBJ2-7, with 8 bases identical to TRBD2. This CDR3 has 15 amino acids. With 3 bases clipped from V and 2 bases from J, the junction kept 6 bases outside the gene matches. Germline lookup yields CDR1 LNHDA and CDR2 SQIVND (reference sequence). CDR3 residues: CASSMGSGDTYEQYF. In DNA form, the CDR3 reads TGTGCCAGTAGTATGGGTAGCGGGGACACCTACGAGCAGTACTTC.

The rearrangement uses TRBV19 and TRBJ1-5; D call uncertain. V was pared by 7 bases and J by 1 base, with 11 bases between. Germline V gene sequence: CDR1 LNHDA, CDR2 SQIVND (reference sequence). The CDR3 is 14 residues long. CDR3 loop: CASTAAGSNQPQHF. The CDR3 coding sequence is TGTGCCAGTACCGCAGCGGGGAGCAATCAGCCCCAGCATTTT.